This T cell receptor beta chain was sequenced for a study of PD-1 blockade in mismatch repair-deficient tumors. Germline CDR1 and CDR2: MDHEN and SYDVKM. The CDR3 runs to 13 residues. The V and J ends lost 6 bases and 3 bases, in that order; junction bases with no gene match: 4. Study outcomes and limitations: Rapid post-treatment expansion, then contraction, generally preceding radiologic response, marked tumor-resident clones.

Every patient had mismatch repair deficiency by PCR or immunohistochemistry. A few pembrolizumab responders had their TCRs sequenced. Profiling relied on immunoSEQ multiplex PCR, and the TCRdb table lists in-frame clones only, not all of them. Here the sample spans 100,000 to 150,000 clones, around 83% being singletons. Remarks on this clone: Its specificity is not known.

The sequence was collected from an adult with mismatch repair-deficient cancer. Sample: peripheral blood, taken 44 weeks after starting pembrolizumab. The chain links TRBV28 to TRBJ2-7, with TRBD1 identical over 8 bases. CDR3 coding DNA: TGTGCCAGCAGCCCGGGACAGGTCTACGAGCAGTACTTC. Amino acid sequence: CASSPGQVYEQYF.